This TCR beta chain originates from a study of control samples from healthy donors and cancer patients. A remark on this clone: This specimen includes other DNA sequences encoding the same CDR3.

Method: immunoSEQ multiplex PCR; TCRdb's copy keeps in-frame clones and lacks some. The sample comprises 150,000 to 200,000 clones, around 93% of which are singletons, and approximately 4% rests with the top ten. Material for sequencing was blood. The TCR sequence derives from a woman aged 55-69 years in good health.

The CDR3 is CASSLVTSGGARETQYF. Written as DNA, the CDR3 is TGTGCCAGCAGCTTAGTGACTAGCGGGGGGGCGCGGGAGACCCAGTACTTC. The V gene is TRBV7-2, the J gene TRBJ2-5; 14 bases fit TRBD2. V lost 1 base to trimming and J lost 5 bases; unmatched junction nucleotides: 6. Per germline, CDR1 SGHTA and CDR2 FQGNSA. This CDR3 contains 17 residues.